The rows below give T cell receptor beta chains drawn from one sample of a study of T cells in tuberculosis. Sequenced by immunoSEQ multiplex PCR; TCRdb stores in-frame clones only, minus some. The sample records roughly 28,000 clones, more than 85% being singletons. What was sequenced was PBMCs. All receptors derive from a donor aged 10-35 years with latent tuberculosis or without tuberculosis infection. CDR3s include the opening cysteine and the closing phenylalanine or tryptophan. D genes are given only for firm matches. Not every row has a clone size; where given, it reads once, few, many or a size class.

D	V	J	size	DNA	CDR3
TRBD1	TRBV7-2	TRBJ2-2	NA	TGTGCCAGCAGCTTGGGACAGATTAACACCGGGGAGCTGTTTTTT	CASSLGQINTGELFF
TRBD1	TRBV29-1	TRBJ1-2	NA	TGCAGCGTTGACGCCAGGGGGCTTCACTATGGCTACACCTTC	CSVDARGLHYGYTF
TRBD1	TRBV29-1	TRBJ1-1	NA	TGCAGCGCTAGGACAGGGGGCTATGACACTGAAGCTTTCTTT	CSARTGGYDTEAFF
NA	TRBV9	TRBJ2-2	NA	TGTGCCAGCAGCGTATCCCTAACAGTGAACACCGGGGAGCTGTTTTTT	CASSVSLTVNTGELFF
NA	TRBV25-1	TRBJ1-4	NA	TGTGCCAGCAGTGACACGACGGCGAAGGGGGCTAATGAAAAACTGTTTTTT	CASSDTTAKGANEKLFF
TRBD1	TRBV7-9	TRBJ2-7	NA	TGTGCCAGCAGCCCTCCTGGGACAGGGATTAGCTCCTACGAGCAGTACTTC	CASSPPGTGISSYEQYF
NA	TRBV30	TRBJ2-2	NA	TGTGCCTGGAGAGATACAGGGTTAAGCCGGGCCGGGGAGCTGTTTTTT	CAWRDTGLSRAGELFF
TRBD2	TRBV6-4	TRBJ2-3	NA	TGTGCCAGCAGCGCGGGACTAGGGGGAGCAGATACGCAGTATTTT	CASSAGLGGADTQYF
NA	TRBV9	TRBJ2-3	NA	TGTGCCAGCAGCGTAGGCAGAAACACAGATACGCAGTATTTT	CASSVGRNTDTQYF
NA	TRBV5-6	TRBJ2-7	NA	TGTGCCAGCAGCGGTAGTGGGGCTATCTACGAGCAGTACTTC	CASSGSGAIYEQYF
NA	TRBV9	TRBJ2-6	NA	TGTGCCAGCAGCGTAAAACTAGGTGGGGCCAACGTCCTGACTTTC	CASSVKLGGANVLTF
TRBD2	TRBV7-2	TRBJ2-1	NA	TGTGCCAGCAGCTTTAGCGGGGGGTCCTACAATGAGCAGTTCTTC	CASSFSGGSYNEQFF
NA	TRBV7-8	TRBJ2-3	NA	TGTGCCAGCAGCTTAAACGGGATTGCAGATACGCAGTATTTT	CASSLNGIADTQYF
NA	TRBV28	TRBJ2-3	NA	TGTGCCAGCAGCCGAGCCTTCTTACTTTCAGATACGCAGTATTTT	CASSRAFLLSDTQYF
TRBD1	TRBV27	TRBJ2-1	NA	TGTGCCAGCATTCATACCGGGGACAGGGAAGGCAATGAGCAGTTCTTC	CASIHTGDREGNEQFF
TRBD2	TRBV13	TRBJ2-5	NA	TGTGCCAGCAGCTTAGTGCCAGCGGGGAACGTCGAGACCCAGTACTTC	CASSLVPAGNVETQYF
TRBD2	TRBV6-5	TRBJ2-3	NA	TGTGCCAGCCGCCCGGGACTAGCGTTGGCAGATACGCAGTATTTT	CASRPGLALADTQYF
TRBD1	TRBV6-5	TRBJ1-2	NA	TGTGCCACCTCGGACAGGGGTCTCTATGGCTACACCTTC	CATSDRGLYGYTF
TRBD1	TRBV5-1	TRBJ1-1	NA	TGCGCCAGCAGCAACGACAGGGTGCGCACTGAAGCTTTCTTT	CASSNDRVRTEAFF
NA	TRBV19	TRBJ2-1	few	TGTGCCAGTAGTACCGACCGAGGGAACTACAATGAGCAGTTCTTC	CASSTDRGNYNEQFF
NA	TRBV25-1	TRBJ2-5	NA	TGTGCCAGCAGTTTCGCAGCCGGGACACCGGGGGGAGAGACCCAGTACTTC	CASSFAAGTPGGETQYF
TRBD1	TRBV19	TRBJ1-2	NA	TGTGCCAGTAGTGCCCGTGATCCGGGACAGGCTGGCTACACCTTC	CASSARDPGQAGYTF
NA	TRBV9	TRBJ2-2	NA	TGTGCCAGCAGCGTAGATGGGGGGTCGAACACCGGGGAGCTGTTTTTT	CASSVDGGSNTGELFF
NA	TRBV19	TRBJ2-6	NA	TGTGCCACCACGCCCGAGAGTAGTGGGGCCAACGTCCTGACTTTC	CATTPESSGANVLTF
NA	TRBV15	TRBJ2-1	NA	TGTGCCACCAGCACACTACCGAAAGCCGGCTACAATGAGCAGTTCTTC	CATSTLPKAGYNEQFF
NA	TRBV7-3	TRBJ2-3	NA	TGTGCCAGCAGCTACCCCCTCGGGACGCAGTATTTT	CASSYPLGTQYF
TRBD1	TRBV4-1	TRBJ1-2	few	TGCGCCAGCAGCCAAGACCCCGGGACAGGGGGTTGGGGCTACACCTTC	CASSQDPGTGGWGYTF
NA	TRBV2	TRBJ2-2	NA	TGTGCCAGCACCCCCACGAACACCGGGGAGCTGTTTTTT	CASTPTNTGELFF
TRBD2	TRBV27	TRBJ2-3	NA	TGTGCCAGCAGCTCGAGAGCGGGAGTCACAGATACGCAGTATTTT	CASSSRAGVTDTQYF